This T cell receptor beta chain was found in a study of post-analysis software for immune sequencing data. Study summary: Relapsing-remitting, secondary progressive and progressive-relapsing multiple sclerosis courses were included.

The CDR3 runs to 17 residues. Germline V gene sequence: CDR1 SGHDT, CDR2 YYEEEE. Trimming pared 3 bases from V and 0 bases from J, leaving 18 bases between. Findings and limits, study-wide: Strong same-batch co-clustering of samples appeared with F measure clustering. About five TRBV segments occurring more often in patients than controls included TRBV5-6, TRBV5-1 and TRBV20-1. A significant reduction in normalized Chao1 diversity was observed in multiple sclerosis patients versus controls.

Concerning this clonotype: Antigen unknown.

The TCR beta cDNA libraries carried unique molecular identifiers. TCRdb ran MiXCR on the PCR reads and lists one entry per CDR3 protein. The data contain about half a million distinct CDR3 sequences, roughly 45% of them singletons. The specimen was blood. V usage is TRBV5-6 and J usage is TRBJ1-2; the D gene is possibly TRBD1 (5 bases). The TCR comes from a girl aged 10 to 17 with multiple sclerosis. DNA of the CDR3: TGTGCCAGCAGCTGGCGAACCTCCGGGACGGCTAACTATGGCTACACCTTC. Translating it yields CASSWRTSGTANYGYTF.